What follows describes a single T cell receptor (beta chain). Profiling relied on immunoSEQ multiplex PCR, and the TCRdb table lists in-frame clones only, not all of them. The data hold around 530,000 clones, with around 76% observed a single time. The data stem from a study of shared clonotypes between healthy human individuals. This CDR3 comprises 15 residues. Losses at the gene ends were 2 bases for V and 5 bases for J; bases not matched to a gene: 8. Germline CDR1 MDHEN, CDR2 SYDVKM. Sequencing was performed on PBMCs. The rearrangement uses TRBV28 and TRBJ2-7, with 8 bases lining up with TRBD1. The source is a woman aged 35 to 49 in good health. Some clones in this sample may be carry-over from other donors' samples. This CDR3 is CASSLVQGAFDEQYF. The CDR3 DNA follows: TGTGCCAGCAGTTTAGTGCAGGGGGCTTTCGACGAGCAGTACTTC.